The entry that follows covers one T cell receptor (beta chain) sequence. The entry originates in a study of OX40 agonist ivuxolimab in advanced cancers. This CDR3 has 13 amino acids. Trimming shortened V by 3 bases and J by 0 bases, and 4 bases separated the two germline ends. Germline CDR1 and CDR2: LNHNV and YYDKDF (reference sequence). Assay used: immunoSEQ multiplex PCR; TCRdb lists only in-frame clones, some missing. The sample lists approximately 17,000 clones; 60% to 80% were seen once. The chain uses TRBV15 and TRBJ2-3; D is uncertain. The specimen comprised CD4+ or CD8+ T cells sorted from blood, sampled in a trial of the OX40 agonist ivuxolimab. This clonotype was obtained from an adult with an advanced solid tumor such as melanoma, head and neck, liver or kidney cancer. The CDR3, as DNA: TGTGCCACCAGCAGCCATAGCACAGATACGCAGTATTTT. This sequence encodes CATSSHSTDTQYF.